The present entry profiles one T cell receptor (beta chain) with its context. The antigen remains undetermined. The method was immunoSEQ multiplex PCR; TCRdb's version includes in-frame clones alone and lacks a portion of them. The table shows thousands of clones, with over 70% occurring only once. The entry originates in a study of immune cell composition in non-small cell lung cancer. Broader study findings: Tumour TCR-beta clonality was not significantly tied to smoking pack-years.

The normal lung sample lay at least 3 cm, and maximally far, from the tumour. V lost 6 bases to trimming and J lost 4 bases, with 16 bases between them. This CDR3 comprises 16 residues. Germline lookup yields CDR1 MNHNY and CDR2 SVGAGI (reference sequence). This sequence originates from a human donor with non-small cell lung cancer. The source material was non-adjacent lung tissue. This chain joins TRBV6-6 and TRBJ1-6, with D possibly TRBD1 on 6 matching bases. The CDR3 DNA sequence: TGTGCCAGCAGCTCCACGGGGACATCTTATAATTCACCCCTCCACTTT. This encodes CASSSTGTSYNSPLHF.